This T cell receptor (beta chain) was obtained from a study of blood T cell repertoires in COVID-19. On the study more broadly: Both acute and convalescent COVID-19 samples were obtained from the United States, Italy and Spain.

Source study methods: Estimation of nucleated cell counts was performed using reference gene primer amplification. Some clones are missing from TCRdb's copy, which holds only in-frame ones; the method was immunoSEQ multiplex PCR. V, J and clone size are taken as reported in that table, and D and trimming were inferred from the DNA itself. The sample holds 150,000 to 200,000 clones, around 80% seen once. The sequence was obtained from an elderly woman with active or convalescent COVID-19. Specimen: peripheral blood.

In nucleotides, the CDR3 is TGTGCCATCAGTGACGGATCGACAGGGAAGAGGACTGAAGCTTTCTTT. Translated: CAISDGSTGKRTEAFF. The chain uses TRBV10-3 and TRBJ1-1, with 7 bases that match TRBD1. This CDR3 is 16 amino acids long. Trimming removed 3 bases from V and 5 bases from J; junction bases left unmatched: 12. The V gene's germline CDR1 is ENHRY and CDR2 SYGVKD.